The present T cell receptor beta chain was sequenced within a study of CD8 T cells in Susac syndrome. Study information: Clinical remission applied to 8 or 9 sequenced Susac syndrome patients, and five or six had active disease. Study-wide findings and caveats: Susac syndrome CD8+ repertoires were clonally expanded, most strongly in CD8+ TEMRA cells. The total CD8+ repertoires yielded around 15 Susac-specific public clones and the CD8+ TEMRA repertoires yielded about five.

With random hexamers, about 0.45 to 1 ug RNA was reverse transcribed. MiXCR, run by TCRdb on the immunoSEQ multiplex PCR reads, gives a single entry per CDR3 protein. In the table there are fewer than 140,000 distinct CDR3 sequences, roughly 94% of which are singletons. Turning to this clonotype: Its matching antigen is unknown.

Trimming took off 0 bases at V and 6 bases at J, with 24 bases between the two ends. The CDR3 length is 19 residues. Germline V gene data show CDR1 as SGHDN and CDR2 as FVKESK. The diagnostic criteria for definite or probable disease, as recently defined, were met by the patients with Susac syndrome. The chain is built from TRBV14 and TRBJ2-1; tentative D call: TRBD1 (5 bases). The material sequenced was CD8+ T cells from PBMCs. This receptor was taken from a human donor with Susac syndrome. The CDR3 reads CASSQDATLYTNRGNEQFF. DNA for the CDR3: TGTGCCAGCAGCCAAGATGCCACCCTATATACCAATAGGGGCAATGAGCAGTTCTTC.